Below, 30 T cell receptor beta chains from the same sample are listed, as sequenced in a study of blood T cells in healthy people across ages. A J-beta primer mix and a sample-barcoded 5' primer were used in a second PCR of about 6 to 12 cycles. TCRdb ran MiXCR on the 5' RACE reads and lists one entry per CDR3 protein. The sample contains under 750,000 distinct CDR3 sequences, 45% to 55% of which appear only once. Sequenced material: blood. The receptors stem from an elderly man in good health.

Many counts were recorded for this clonotype. V is TRBV6-5 and J is TRBJ1-2; TRBD1 might be the D (5 bases). Germline values: CDR1 MNHEY, CDR2 SVGAGI. The CDR3 is made up of 13 amino acids. V was clipped by 3 bases and J by 7 bases, with 12 bases between them. The DNA for the CDR3 is TGTGCCAGCAGTTATGCAGGGCTCGGTGGCTACACCTTC. This translates into CASSYAGLGGYTF.

The rearrangement uses TRBV20-1 and TRBJ2-7; D is undetermined. The CDR3 is 10 residues long. The germline CDR1 and CDR2 sequences are DFQATT and SNEGSKA (reference sequence). The ends were cut back, 5 bases at V and 3 bases at J, with 5 bases in the middle. In DNA, the CDR3 is TGCAGTGCTTCTATCTACGAGCAGTACTTC. This translates into CSASIYEQYF.

The chain combines TRBV7-2 with TRBJ1-1; 8 bases agree with TRBD1. The ends lost 2 bases at V and 11 bases at J; junction bases unmatched: 10. The CDR3 is 14 residues long. Per the germline V gene, CDR1 is SGHTA and CDR2 is FQGNSA. CDR3 nucleotides: TGTGCCAGCAGCTTAAGCCCGCCGGGACAGGCCGCTTTCTTT. It codes for CASSLSPPGQAAFF. Combining the CDR3 with reference TRBV7-2 and TRBJ1-1 gives the whole variable domain GAGVSQSPSNKVTEKGKDVELRCDPISGHTALYWYRQSLGQGLEFLIYFQGNSAPDKSGLPSDRFSAERTGGSVSTLTIQRTQQEDSAVYLCASSLSPPGQAAFFGQGTRLTVV.

The V gene is TRBV12-3 or TRBV12-4, the J gene TRBJ1-2; 7 nucleotides match TRBD1. The junction had 5 bases not matched to a gene; V was cut back by 3 bases and J by 4 bases. The CDR3 runs to 14 residues. The CDR3 loop is CASSFGGQIYGYTF. The CDR3, as DNA: TGTGCCAGCAGTTTTGGGGGACAGATCTATGGCTACACCTTC.

In this sample, this clonotype turned up once. The V call is TRBV20-1, the J call TRBJ2-7; TRBD2 aligns across 14 bases. CDR3 length equals 17 residues. Unmatched junction bases numbered 11, after V lost 7 bases and J lost 0 bases. In germline, CDR1 is DFQATT, CDR2 SNEGSKA (reference sequence). In nucleotides, the CDR3 is TGCAGTGTTAGGCGCGGGACTAGCGGGGGCAGCTCCTACGAGCAGTACTTC. As protein: CSVRRGTSGGSSYEQYF.

This sequence joins TRBV20-1 and TRBJ1-5; 9 nucleotides align to TRBD1. With 1 base clipped from V and 5 bases from J, the junction kept 0 bases outside the gene matches. The CDR3 covers 13 residues. Germline CDR1 is DFQATT and CDR2 is SNEGSKA (reference sequence). CDR3 amino acids: CSARGDRDQPQHF. The CDR3 region has the DNA TGCAGTGCTAGAGGGGACAGGGATCAGCCCCAGCATTTT.

The J gene is TRBJ2-7, the V gene TRBV20-1; D might be TRBD2 (5 bases). With the DNA end fitting TRBJ2-5 better, the J assignment may be wrong. Germline V CDR1 and CDR2: DFQATT, SNEGSKA (reference sequence). The CDR3 consists of 11 residues. The CDR3 DNA sequence: TGCAGTGCTAGGGGAGTCGGGACCCAGTACTTC. Protein product: CSARGVGTQYF.

This chain links TRBV20-1 with TRBJ1-6; D possibly corresponds to TRBD1 (6 bases). The germline V gene has CDR1 DFQATT and CDR2 SNEGSKA (reference sequence). The CDR3 length is 14 residues. Trimming took 6 bases from V and 11 from J, leaving 20 bases between them. The CDR3 nucleotides are TGCAGTGCGGTAGATCCAGGGGAAGGGACACCCCTCCACTTT. This translates into CSAVDPGEGTPLHF.

The CDR3 nucleotides read TGCAGTGCTAGGTTGAGCGGGGGGAGCTCCTACAATGAGCAGTTCTTC. Encoded protein: CSARLSGGSSYNEQFF. V and J are TRBV20-1 and TRBJ2-1; 9 nucleotides match TRBD2. J was trimmed by 0 bases and V by 3 bases; bases with no gene match: 6. Germline V gene lookup returns CDR1 DFQATT and CDR2 SNEGSKA (reference sequence). The CDR3 extends over 16 amino acids.

This clonotype was counted many times. The chain has TRBV6-5 and TRBJ2-1; D unresolved. The V end lost 2 bases, the J end lost 1 base, and 9 bases lay between the germline ends. CDR1 MNHEY and CDR2 SVGAGI come from the germline V gene. This CDR3 contains 15 residues. This chain's CDR3 is CASSYDPTSYNEQFF. The CDR3 DNA reads as TGTGCCAGCAGTTACGACCCCACGTCCTACAATGAGCAGTTCTTC.

The V gene is TRBV27, the J gene TRBJ2-3; no clear D. The V gene's germline CDR1 is MNHEY and CDR2 SMNVEV (reference sequence). This CDR3 region has 14 residues. Trimming pared 5 bases from V and 6 bases from J, leaving 15 bases between. Here the CDR3 reads CASSQAGPEDTQYF. The CDR3 DNA reads as TGTGCCAGCAGTCAAGCCGGGCCAGAGGATACGCAGTATTTT.

J is TRBJ2-3 and V is TRBV7-9; 8 nucleotides match TRBD2. V lost 4 bases to trimming and J lost 3 bases; unmatched junction nucleotides: 9. The CDR3 contains 16 residues. Germline V gene sequence: CDR1 SEHNR, CDR2 FQNEAQ (reference sequence). The CDR3 here is CASSSRGAGATDTQYF. The CDR3 nucleotides are TGTGCCAGCAGCTCTCGGGGAGCGGGAGCTACAGATACGCAGTATTTT.

A few counts support this clonotype. The chain joins TRBV4-2 to TRBJ1-2, with 7 bases lining up with TRBD1. The CDR3 extends over 16 amino acids. Germline lookup yields CDR1 LGHNA and CDR2 YNFKEQ. The J segment lost 4 bases and the V segment lost 4 bases, leaving 12 bases of the junction unmatched. As DNA, the CDR3 is TGTGCCAGCAGCCCCCCCGACAGGGATGGGCTCTATGGCTACACCTTC. The encoded protein is CASSPPDRDGLYGYTF.

This clonotype was observed a handful of times. The chain uses TRBV10-2 and TRBJ2-1; TRBD2 might be the D (5 bases). This CDR3 contains 15 residues. V lost 4 bases and J lost 0, with 10 bases in between. Germline-derived CDR1 and CDR2 are WSHSY and SAAADI. CDR3 amino acids: CASSGLIDSYNEQFF. The DNA for the CDR3 is TGCGCCAGCAGTGGACTAATCGACTCCTACAATGAGCAGTTCTTC.

This clonotype was seen more than once but under ten times. V gene TRBV28 combines with J gene TRBJ2-7, with 8 bases lining up with TRBD1. V dropped 6 bases and J dropped 3; count of bases not matched to a gene: 4. In germline, CDR1 is MDHEN, CDR2 SYDVKM. The CDR3 is made up of 13 amino acids. The DNA for the CDR3 is TGTGCCAGCAGCTTGGGACAGGACTACGAGCAGTACTTC. Protein product: CASSLGQDYEQYF.

The chain recombines TRBV10-3 with TRBJ2-7; D is tentatively TRBD1 or TRBD2 (5 bases each). Germline CDR1 ENHRY, CDR2 SYGVKD. The V end was cut by 7 bases, the J end by 5 bases, with 15 bases between. The length of the CDR3 is 13 residues. CDR3 protein: CAIKGTSPDEQYF. The CDR3 region has the DNA TGTGCCATCAAAGGGACCAGTCCGGACGAGCAGTACTTC.

The chain employs TRBV10-3 and TRBJ1-4, with TRBD1 as a possible D gene (5 bases). Per germline, CDR1 ENHRY and CDR2 SYGVKD. The CDR3 has 12 residues. V was clipped by 4 bases and J by 8 bases, with 8 bases between them. The CDR3 loop is CAISGDGEKLFF. The DNA of the CDR3 is TGTGCCATCAGTGGGGACGGGGAAAAACTGTTTTTT.

J is TRBJ2-1 and V is TRBV3-1; no clear D gene. With 0 bases removed from V and 3 bases from J, the gap between germline ends came to 12 bases. Germline V gene sequence: CDR1 LGHDT, CDR2 YNNKEL (reference sequence). The CDR3 has 16 amino acids. CDR3 bases: TGTGCCAGCAGCCAAGATCCCCCCGGCATCTACAATGAGCAGTTCTTC. Encoded protein: CASSQDPPGIYNEQFF.

This clonotype was recorded many times. The rearrangement uses TRBV6-6 and TRBJ2-7; 10 positions agree with TRBD1. V was clipped by 6 bases and J by 3 bases; unmatched bases: 8. The CDR3 contains 15 residues. The germline gives CDR1 MNHNY, CDR2 SVGAGI (reference sequence). CDR3 in DNA: TGTGCCAGCAGACTCGGGACAGGGGATTACTACGAGCAGTACTTC. This translates into CASRLGTGDYYEQYF.

The chain has TRBV5-1 and TRBJ2-1, with D perhaps matching TRBD2 (5 bases). The CDR3 contains 15 residues. Germline loops: CDR1 SGHRS, CDR2 YFSETQ. Trimming stripped 4 bases from V and 6 bases from J, with 17 bases between. CDR3 coding DNA: TGCGCCAGCAGCCCGGGGTTGAGGTCCGGCAATGAGCAGTTCTTC. The encoded protein is CASSPGLRSGNEQFF.

This clonotype came up a few times. V is TRBV6-5 and J is TRBJ2-5; D might be TRBD2 (7 bases). Trimming shortened V by 5 bases and J by 4 bases, and 20 bases separated the two germline ends. CDR3 length equals 16 residues. Germline values: CDR1 MNHEY, CDR2 SVGAGI. This CDR3 reads CASSRGGRPAGETQYF. DNA of the CDR3: TGTGCCAGCAGTAGGGGGGGCCGCCCCGCCGGAGAGACCCAGTACTTC.

The chain links TRBV7-3 to TRBJ1-2; weak D call: TRBD1 (5 bases). The V gene lost 6 bases and the J gene lost 0 bases, with 23 bases spanning the gap. Looked up from germline, CDR1 is SGHTA and CDR2 is FQGTGA. The CDR3 is 18 residues long. The CDR3 reads CASRSLGGDEHANYGYTF. The CDR3 bases are TGTGCCAGCAGGTCTCTCGGGGGAGACGAACACGCTAACTATGGCTACACCTTC.

The chain carries TRBV4-2 and TRBJ2-2; 8 positions match TRBD2. The length of the CDR3 is 15 residues. Germline V lookup: CDR1 LGHNA, CDR2 YNFKEQ. The ends lost 3 bases at V and 4 bases at J; junction bases unmatched: 4. CDR3 sequence (DNA): TGTGCCAGCAGCCAGGGGGGGACTAGCACCGGGGAGCTGTTTTTT. This sequence encodes CASSQGGTSTGELFF.

This clonotype was found a few times. The chain carries TRBV6-2 or TRBV6-3 and TRBJ2-3; no firm D call. The CDR3 runs 13 residues. Per germline, CDR1 MNHEY and CDR2 SVGEGT. Trimming shortened V by 3 bases and J by 4 bases, and 8 bases separated the two germline ends. The CDR3 spells CASSYLVSDTQYF. The CDR3 coding sequence is TGTGCCAGCAGTTATTTGGTTTCAGATACGCAGTATTTT.

V and J are TRBV7-9 and TRBJ2-3; no reliable D call. Germline-derived CDR1 and CDR2 are SEHNR and FQNEAQ (reference sequence). Trimming took off 4 bases at V and 10 bases at J, with 18 bases between the two ends. This CDR3 has 14 amino acids. The CDR3 DNA sequence: TGTGCCAGCAGCTCCGCGACCAACATGGGTGCGCAGTATTTT. It encodes CASSSATNMGAQYF. Filled out from reference TRBV7-9 and TRBJ2-3, the complete variable domain reads DTGVSQNPRHKITKRGQNVTFRCDPISEHNRLYWYRQTLGQGPEFLTYFQNEAQLEKSRLLSDRFSAERPKGSFSTLEIQRTEQGDSAMYLCASSSATNMGAQYFGPGTRLTVL.

This chain uses TRBV24-1 with TRBJ2-7; maybe TRBD1 (5 bases). V lost 12 bases and J 5 bases, leaving 16 bases between the germline ends. CDR1 and CDR2 (germline): KGHDR, SFDVKD. CDR3 length: 12 amino acids. CDR3 coding DNA: TGTGCCCCCCACCAGGGATGGAACGAGCAGTACTTC. Its protein is CAPHQGWNEQYF.

This clonotype was seen only a few times. The chain carries TRBV20-1 and TRBJ2-1, with TRBD1 identical over 7 bases. V was pared by 3 bases and J by 5 bases, with 7 bases of the junction left unmatched. The CDR3 has 14 amino acids. Looked up from germline, CDR1 is DFQATT and CDR2 is SNEGSKA (reference sequence). CDR3 sequence: CSASAGTVNNEQFF. Here the CDR3 DNA reads TGCAGTGCTAGTGCCGGGACAGTTAACAATGAGCAGTTCTTC.

This clonotype occurred a few times. This chain connects TRBV7-2 to TRBJ2-5, with D unclear. V was clipped by 2 bases and J by 5 bases, with 15 bases between them. Germline V gene lookup returns CDR1 SGHTA and CDR2 FQGNSA. The CDR3 has 15 amino acids. CDR3 coding DNA: TGTGCCAGCAGCTTAACGGTAACAGTCCAGGAGACCCAGTACTTC. Amino acids: CASSLTVTVQETQYF.

In its sample, this clonotype was seen a few times. The CDR3 DNA reads TGTGCCAGCAGTTTCCCCACAGGGACTGAAGCTTTCTTT. The encoded protein is CASSFPTGTEAFF. The V gene is TRBV12-3 or TRBV12-4, the J gene TRBJ1-1; a weak D match, TRBD1 (6 bases). The ends were cut back, 3 bases at V and 5 bases at J, with 10 bases in the middle. The CDR3 is 13 amino acids.

This clonotype was observed a single time. A much larger clone is a single base away; this may be a read error. The rearrangement uses TRBV6-2 or TRBV6-3 and TRBJ2-6; D remains ambiguous. The CDR3 is 14 residues long. Germline loops: CDR1 MNHEY, CDR2 SVGEGT. Trimming removed 2 bases from V and 0 bases from J, with 2 bases in between. The DNA for the CDR3 is TGTGCCAGCAGTTACGACTCTGGGGCCAACGTCCTGACTTTC. It yields the protein CASSYDSGANVLTF.